The 25 T cell receptor beta chains given below trace back to one sample, sequenced in a study of cytomegalovirus exposure and HLA in healthy donors. Primers for the PCR totalled 60 Vbeta and 13 Jbeta. The protocol was immunoSEQ multiplex PCR, while the TCRdb copy is restricted to in-frame clones and leaves out a portion. Among approximately 100,000 clones listed, about 76% were seen once. The sequencing sample was made of PBMCs. Receptor source: a woman aged 35 to 49 in good health and CMV-seronegative.

This sequence joins TRBV6-1 and TRBJ2-3; D is ambiguous. CDR1 is MNHNS and CDR2 is SASEGT in the germline V gene. The CDR3 covers 13 residues. Trimming shortened V by 2 bases and J by 2 bases, and 5 bases separated the two germline ends. CDR3 protein: CASSELSTDTQYF. The CDR3 DNA reads TGTGCCAGCAGTGAACTATCCACAGATACGCAGTATTTT.

The CDR3 protein is CASSPTDTDTQYF. The CDR3 DNA reads TGTGCCAGCTCACCAACAGACACAGATACGCAGTATTTT. This sequence joins TRBV18 and TRBJ2-3; D call uncertain. Germline V gene data show CDR1 as KGHSH and CDR2 as LQKENI. The CDR3 is 13 amino acids. Deletions cut 2 bases from V and 2 bases from J, with 5 bases between. Variable domain in full (rest from reference TRBV18 and TRBJ2-3): NAGVMQNPRHLVRRRGQEARLRCSPMKGHSHVYWYRQLPEEGLKFMVYLQKENIIDESGMPKERFSAEFPKEGPSILRIQQVVRGDSAAYFCASSPTDTDTQYFGPGTRLTVL.

The J gene is TRBJ1-2, the V gene TRBV4-2; 7 bases match TRBD1. V lost 0 bases, J lost 3 bases, and 4 bases stayed unmatched. The CDR3 length is 15 residues. Germline V CDR1 and CDR2: LGHNA, YNFKEQ. Written as DNA, the CDR3 is TGTGCCAGCAGCCAAGATGAGGGGGCAGACTATGGCTACACCTTC. Translation: CASSQDEGADYGYTF.

This clone was counted once. The chain joins TRBV2 to TRBJ1-1; 10 positions match TRBD1. The CDR3 runs to 15 residues. V lost 1 base to trimming and J lost 1 base; unmatched junction nucleotides: 0. Looked up from germline, CDR1 is SNHLY and CDR2 is FYNNEI. The CDR3 reads CASSEGTGGNTEAFF. The CDR3 DNA sequence: TGTGCCAGCAGTGAAGGGACAGGGGGGAACACTGAAGCTTTCTTT.

The chain combines TRBV10-3 with TRBJ1-1; D possibly corresponds to TRBD1 (6 bases). The V end was cut by 0 bases, the J end by 5 bases, with 13 bases between. CDR1 is ENHRY, CDR2 SYGVKD, per germline. CDR3 length equals 15 residues. CDR3 loop: CAISESQGRGTEAFF. The CDR3 DNA is TGTGCCATCAGTGAGTCGCAGGGGAGAGGTACTGAAGCTTTCTTT.

The chain has TRBV5-1 and TRBJ2-1; the D is unclear. Germline V CDR1 and CDR2: SGHRS, YFSETQ. Between the trimmed V and J ends, which lost 4 bases and 4 bases, there was a span of 6 bases. The length of the CDR3 is 12 residues. The chain's CDR3 is CASSASYNEQFF. CDR3 coding DNA: TGCGCCAGCAGCGCCAGTTACAATGAGCAGTTCTTC.

V is TRBV6-6 and J is TRBJ1-1; 10 bases fit TRBD1. The junction had 5 bases not matched to a gene; V was cut back by 4 bases and J by 0 bases. Germline assignment: CDR1 MNHNY and CDR2 SVGAGI (reference sequence). The CDR3 extends over 16 amino acids. The CDR3 sequence is CASSSGQGLMNTEAFF. DNA of the CDR3: TGTGCCAGCAGTTCGGGACAGGGGCTTATGAACACTGAAGCTTTCTTT.

The chain is built from TRBV5-4 and TRBJ2-1; 10 bases match TRBD2. J gave up 4 bases and V 0 bases, and 7 bases lay outside the gene matches. CDR3 length equals 17 residues. The germline CDR1 and CDR2 sequences are SGHNT and YYREEE (reference sequence). CDR3 nucleotide sequence: TGTGCCAGCAGCTTGGCCCTGGCTAGCGGGGGATACAATGAGCAGTTCTTC. Amino acids: CASSLALASGGYNEQFF. Combining the CDR3 with reference TRBV5-4 and TRBJ2-1 gives the whole variable domain ETGVTQSPTHLIKTRGQQVTLRCSSQSGHNTVSWYQQALGQGPQFIFQYYREEENGRGNFPPRFSGLQFPNYSSELNVNALELDDSALYLCASSLALASGGYNEQFFGPGTRLTVL.

The V and J genes are TRBV19 and TRBJ1-5, with TRBD1 matching 8 bases. The CDR3 runs 15 residues. CDR1 is LNHDA, CDR2 SQIVND, per germline (reference sequence). Losses at the gene ends were 2 bases for V and 6 bases for J; bases not matched to a gene: 6. CDR3 in amino acids: CASSIIGQGGQPQHF. DNA of the CDR3: TGTGCCAGTAGTATAATAGGACAGGGTGGTCAGCCCCAGCATTTT.

This clone turned up a few times. The chain carries TRBV4-3 and TRBJ1-2, with D perhaps TRBD1 (5 bases). Trimming left V 2 bases short and J 6 bases short, with 13 bases between. The CDR3 loop spans 14 amino acids. CDR1 is LGHNA and CDR2 is YSLEER in the germline V gene. CDR3 amino acids: CASSQSGREDGYTF. The CDR3 region has the DNA TGCGCCAGCAGCCAAAGTGGCAGGGAGGATGGCTACACCTTC.

The J gene is TRBJ1-2, the V gene TRBV19, with 10 bases lining up with TRBD1. The CDR3 is 15 amino acids. Trimming cost V 6 bases and J 7 bases; bases outside gene matches: 11. CDR1 and CDR2 from the germline V gene are LNHDA and SQIVND (reference sequence). CDR3 residues: CASRSRQGALGGYTF. In nucleotides, the CDR3 is TGTGCCAGTAGGTCAAGACAGGGGGCATTAGGTGGCTACACCTTC. Full variable domain (remainder filled in from reference TRBV19 and TRBJ1-2): DGGITQSPKYLFRKEGQNVTLSCEQNLNHDAMYWYRQDPGQGLRLIYYSQIVNDFQKGDIAEGYSVSREKKESFPLTVTSAQKNPTAFYLCASRSRQGALGGYTFGSGTRLTVV.

The chain is built from TRBV7-6 and TRBJ2-3; D not resolved. The germline V gene encodes CDR1 SGHVS and CDR2 FNYEAQ. Trimming took off 1 base at V and 2 bases at J, with 7 bases between the two ends. The CDR3 consists of 14 residues. The chain's CDR3 is CASSLGLTTDTQYF. For the CDR3, the DNA is TGTGCCAGCAGCTTAGGGCTTACCACAGATACGCAGTATTTT. The variable domain in full, with the rest retrieved from reference TRBV7-6 and TRBJ2-3, is GAGVSQSPRYKVTKRGQDVALRCDPISGHVSLYWYRQALGQGPEFLTYFNYEAQQDKSGLPNDRFSAERPEGSISTLTIQRTEQRDSAMYRCASSLGLTTDTQYFGPGTRLTVL.

The rearrangement links TRBV28 to TRBJ1-5; 9 bases are shared with TRBD1. V trimming: 5 bases; J trimming: 4 bases; junction bases outside the gene matches: 3. The V gene's germline CDR1 is MDHEN and CDR2 SYDVKM. The CDR3 has 14 amino acids. The CDR3 sequence is CASSPGQGNQPQHF. The CDR3 DNA is TGTGCCAGCAGTCCAGGACAGGGGAATCAGCCCCAGCATTTT.

This chain links TRBV7-9 with TRBJ2-2, with 10 nucleotides matching TRBD2. The CDR3 length is 18 residues. Trimming at V came to 5 bases and at J to 2 bases, leaving 11 bases not matched to a gene. CDR1 is SEHNR, CDR2 FQNEAQ, per germline (reference sequence). CDR3 sequence: CASSPLAGVPSNTGELFF. The CDR3, as DNA: TGTGCCAGCAGCCCTCTAGCGGGGGTCCCGTCAAACACCGGGGAGCTGTTTTTT.

The chain has TRBV29-1 and TRBJ1-2; 9 nucleotides agree with TRBD1. Germline CDR1 is SQVTM and CDR2 is ANQGSEA. CDR3 length: 17 residues. Losses at the gene ends were 7 bases for V and 0 bases for J; bases not matched to a gene: 15. The CDR3 bases are TGCAGCGGGGTAGGTTGGACAGGGGCGCGAGCTAACTATGGCTACACCTTC. This sequence encodes CSGVGWTGARANYGYTF.

V is TRBV11-2 and J is TRBJ2-2, with 14 positions matching TRBD2. CDR1 SGHAT and CDR2 FQNNGV come from the germline V gene. There are 16 residues in the CDR3. Trimming took 4 bases from V and 7 from J; bases not matched to a gene: 5. CDR3 bases: TGTGCCAGCAGCTCCTACGGGACTAGCGGGGGCGGGGAGCTGTTTTTT. Encoded protein: CASSSYGTSGGGELFF.

The V and J genes are TRBV6-5 and TRBJ2-1; tentative D call: TRBD1 (6 bases). Germline assignment: CDR1 MNHEY and CDR2 SVGAGI. The V end was cut by 5 bases, the J end by 4 bases, with 9 bases between. This CDR3 contains 13 residues. CDR3 in DNA: TGTGCCAGCAGTGGGACACAGTACAATGAGCAGTTCTTC. Translation gives CASSGTQYNEQFF.

The rearrangement joins TRBV28 to TRBJ1-4; D may be TRBD1 (5 bases). This CDR3 contains 16 residues. The V end lost 6 bases, the J end lost 8 bases, and 22 bases lay between the germline ends. The germline CDR1 and CDR2 sequences are MDHEN and SYDVKM. The CDR3 DNA reads TGTGCCAGCAGCCCTCGGGGGGTATCGTGGTACGAAAAACTGTTTTTT. Amino acid sequence: CASSPRGVSWYEKLFF. The variable domain in full, with the rest retrieved from reference TRBV28 and TRBJ1-4, is DVKVTQSSRYLVKRTGEKVFLECVQDMDHENMFWYRQDPGLGLRLIYFSYDVKMKEKGDIPEGYSVSREKKERFSLILESASTNQTSMYLCASSPRGVSWYEKLFFGSGTQLSVL.

This clone was seen once. The J gene is TRBJ2-1, the V gene TRBV15; 9 bases map to TRBD2. The CDR3 length is 15 residues. CDR1 and CDR2 from the germline V gene are LNHNV and YYDKDF (reference sequence). V was clipped by 6 bases and J by 5 bases; unmatched bases: 8. The CDR3 DNA follows: TGTGCCACCAGTACCGGGACTAGCTTTCACAATGAGCAGTTCTTC. Its protein product is CATSTGTSFHNEQFF.

The chain uses TRBV5-6 and TRBJ2-3, with a weak D call TRBD1 (6 bases). Trimming stripped 4 bases from V and 2 bases from J, with 14 bases between. Germline loops: CDR1 SGHDT, CDR2 YYEEEE. The CDR3 consists of 15 residues. CDR3 sequence (DNA): TGTGCCAGCAGCACAAAGACAGGAACCACAGATACGCAGTATTTT. This gives the protein CASSTKTGTTDTQYF.

The chain has TRBV5-5 and TRBJ1-1, with 7 nucleotides matching TRBD1. Germline V gene data show CDR1 as SGHKS and CDR2 as YYEKEE (reference sequence). With V trimmed by 4 bases and J by 0 bases, 3 bases remained unmatched. CDR3 length: 14 amino acids. The CDR3 is CASSQGTVNTEAFF. CDR3 coding DNA: TGTGCCAGCAGCCAGGGGACAGTGAACACTGAAGCTTTCTTT. The variable domain in full, with the rest retrieved from reference TRBV5-5 and TRBJ1-1, is DAGVTQSPTHLIKTRGQQVTLRCSPISGHKSVSWYQQVLGQGPQFIFQYYEKEERGRGNFPDRFSARQFPNYSSELNVNALLLGDSALYLCASSQGTVNTEAFFGQGTRLTVV.

This clone has only one observation. CDR3 loop: CASSATGTSGRNEQYF. The CDR3 DNA reads as TGTGCCAGCAGCGCAACCGGGACTAGCGGAAGGAACGAGCAGTACTTC. The rearrangement uses TRBV11-3 and TRBJ2-7; TRBD2 matches 11 bases. The germline CDR1 and CDR2 sequences are SGHNT and YENEEA. V shed 5 bases and J 5 bases; nucleotides not matched to a gene: 11. The CDR3 runs 16 residues.

The V call is TRBV19, the J call TRBJ1-1; D gene uncertain. In germline, CDR1 is LNHDA, CDR2 SQIVND (reference sequence). The CDR3 extends over 15 amino acids. V gave up 4 bases and J gave up 2 bases, with 14 bases separating them. DNA for the CDR3: TGTGCCAGTAGTACTTCGGACGGAGGAAACACTGAAGCTTTCTTT. It encodes CASSTSDGGNTEAFF.

This rearrangement joins TRBV6-1 to TRBJ2-7, with 7 bases identical to TRBD2. Germline V gene lookup returns CDR1 MNHNS and CDR2 SASEGT. J was trimmed by 1 base and V by 8 bases; bases with no gene match: 8. The CDR3 extends over 14 amino acids. The CDR3, as DNA: TGTGCCAGCCTGAGGCGGGGGATGTCCTACGAGCAGTACTTC. Translation: CASLRRGMSYEQYF.

This chain connects TRBV5-1 to TRBJ1-1; tentatively, D is TRBD1 (5 bases). The CDR3 loop spans 16 amino acids. V shed 0 bases and J shed 1 base, with 13 bases lying between them. Germline V lookup: CDR1 SGHRS, CDR2 YFSETQ. This CDR3 reads CASSLDGGKGNTEAFF. CDR3 DNA: TGCGCCAGCAGCTTGGACGGGGGGAAGGGGAACACTGAAGCTTTCTTT.